The 10 T cell receptor beta chains below were found in one sample sequenced in a study of radiation and T cells in renal cell carcinoma. Repertoires were generated with immunoSEQ multiplex PCR, while TCRdb's copy carries only in-frame clones and drops some. Here the sample spans some 78,000 clones, 80% to 90% being singletons. Time point noted: blood 4 weeks post-SBRT, at nephrectomy. The sample's treatment: 15 Gy SBRT to primary tumor, nephrectomy 4 weeks later. Specimen: blood, collected from a patient whose treatment included radiotherapy and nephrectomy. These receptors were taken from a woman in her seventies with renal cell carcinoma.

The rearrangement joins TRBV19 to TRBJ2-2; 8 bases match TRBD1. With V trimmed by 6 bases and J by 1 base, 4 bases remained unmatched. The CDR3 extends over 15 amino acids. Germline assignment: CDR1 LNHDA and CDR2 SQIVND (reference sequence). CDR3 residues: CASRTGVMNTGELFF. The CDR3 DNA is TGTGCCAGTAGGACAGGGGTTATGAACACCGGGGAGCTGTTTTTT.

This clone was observed a single time. The chain couples TRBV5-1 to TRBJ2-7; D ambiguous. CDR3 length: 11 amino acids. Trimming took off 2 bases at V and 2 bases at J, with 2 bases between the two ends. In germline, CDR1 is SGHRS, CDR2 YFSETQ. In DNA form, the CDR3 reads TGCGCCAGCAGCTTCACCTACGAGCAGTACTTC. It yields the protein CASSFTYEQYF.

The chain combines TRBV6-6 with TRBJ1-6; D is ambiguous. CDR1 and CDR2 (germline): MNHNY, SVGAGI (reference sequence). The V gene lost 4 bases and the J gene lost 7 bases, with 14 bases spanning the gap. The CDR3 runs to 15 residues. The CDR3 spells CASSSMSHLNSPLHF. CDR3 nucleotides: TGTGCCAGCAGTTCCATGTCGCATCTAAATTCACCCCTCCACTTT.

The genes are TRBV4-1 and TRBJ1-1; D is uncertain. Germline values: CDR1 MGHRA, CDR2 YSYEKL. V lost 1 base and J lost 1, with 7 bases in between. This CDR3 comprises 14 residues. This chain's CDR3 is CASSQGLGNTEAFF. The DNA of the CDR3 is TGCGCCAGCAGCCAAGGTCTGGGGAACACTGAAGCTTTCTTT.

The chain employs TRBV7-9 and TRBJ2-1, with a possible D match to TRBD1 (5 bases). Trimming left V 7 bases short and J 2 bases short, with 15 bases between. CDR1 SEHNR and CDR2 FQNEAQ come from the germline V gene (reference sequence). CDR3 size: 15 residues. CDR3 DNA: TGTGCCAGCACCCTCCAGGGATGGGCCTACAATGAGCAGTTCTTC. The encoded protein is CASTLQGWAYNEQFF.

The V call is TRBV7-9, the J call TRBJ2-1; the match to TRBD2 covers 15 bases. Germline V gives CDR1 SEHNR, CDR2 FQNEAQ (reference sequence). The V gene end was trimmed by 4 bases and the J gene end by 2 bases; junction bases not matched to a gene: 0. The CDR3 contains 16 residues. CDR3 nucleotides: TGTGCCAGCAGCTGGACTAGCGGGGGGGCCTACAATGAGCAGTTCTTC. Translation gives CASSWTSGGAYNEQFF.

V is TRBV10-3 and J is TRBJ1-1; D is unresolved. CDR3 length: 14 amino acids. Germline CDR1 reads ENHRY; CDR2 reads SYGVKD. Trimming took 0 bases from V and 5 from J, leaving 10 bases between them. CDR3 loop: CAISESFAGTEAFF. CDR3 coding DNA: TGTGCCATCAGTGAGTCGTTTGCGGGGACTGAAGCTTTCTTT.

The chain links TRBV28 to TRBJ1-6, with D possibly matching TRBD1 (6 bases). This CDR3 has 14 amino acids. Trimming pared 6 bases from V and 10 bases from J, leaving 16 bases between. Germline loops: CDR1 MDHEN, CDR2 SYDVKM. CDR3 in amino acids: CASRSEGDHSPLHF. The CDR3 DNA follows: TGTGCCAGCAGATCCGAGGGGGATCACTCACCCCTCCACTTT.

Here the CDR3 DNA reads TGTGCCAGTAGTAGTGAGACGCGCTATGGCTACACCTTC. This encodes CASSSETRYGYTF. V and J are TRBV19 and TRBJ1-2; no clear D. With 4 bases removed from V and 4 bases from J, the gap between germline ends came to 10 bases. The CDR3 sequence is 13 residues long. CDR1 LNHDA and CDR2 SQIVND come from the germline V gene (reference sequence).

This chain uses TRBV27 with TRBJ2-1, with D unresolved. The CDR3 length is 14 residues. The V end was cut by 7 bases, the J end by 0 bases, with 10 bases between. Germline CDR1 reads MNHEY; CDR2 reads SMNVEV (reference sequence). CDR3 amino acids: CASTPEPSYNEQFF. DNA for the CDR3: TGTGCCAGCACTCCTGAACCCTCCTACAATGAGCAGTTCTTC.